This T cell receptor beta chain was sequenced in a study of T cells in Graves' hyperthyroidism and ophthalmopathy. With 6 bases clipped from V and 0 bases from J, the junction kept 4 bases outside the gene matches. The length of the CDR3 is 13 residues. The germline gives CDR1 DFQATT, CDR2 SNEGSKA (reference sequence). Using RNA transcripts as the source, TCR beta CDR3 regions were amplified. A first-round RT-PCR of the TCR CDR3 used the HTBI primer set. TCRdb recomputed calls from the multiplex PCR reads with MiXCR, one row per CDR3 protein. The table includes fewer than 450,000 distinct CDR3 sequences, about 14% detected once. Ten or more counts support this clonotype.

The TCR comes from a man aged 45 to 65 with Graves' ophthalmopathy. The V gene is TRBV20-1, the J gene TRBJ1-1; the match to TRBD1 covers 7 bases. Sequencing was done on a sample of blood. The CDR3 is CSAAGQMNTEAFF. The CDR3 DNA reads as TGCAGTGCCGCGGGACAGATGAACACTGAAGCTTTCTTT.